This is a list of T cell receptor beta chains from one sample in a study of blood T cell repertoires in COVID-19. The repertoire was sequenced with immunoSEQ multiplex PCR; TCRdb's copy has only in-frame clones and lacks some. The sample records hundreds of thousands of clones, more than 70% being singletons. Sequenced input: PBMCs or T cells enriched from blood (not recorded which). These receptors came from an older woman in a cohort exposed to, infected with or recovered from COVID-19 (not recorded which). Each CDR3 is given with its conserved first and last residue. The size of a clone is reported for some rows only, either as once, few or many, or as a class for expanded clones.

clone size	V gene	J gene	CDR3 length	CDR3 protein
.	TRBV15	TRBJ2-2	14	CATSRLAGTGELFF
.	TRBV3-1/TRBV3-2	TRBJ2-5	14	CASSQTSVKETQYF
.	TRBV7-8	TRBJ2-1	17	CASSLLGSGSGGGEQFF
.	TRBV18	TRBJ1-5	14	CASSLRGRNQPQHF
.	TRBV24-1	TRBJ1-1	13	CATSDSLDTEAFF
once	TRBV6-5	TRBJ2-1	15	CASRPRADSLNEQFF
.	TRBV4-1	TRBJ1-6	13	CASSQDLDSPLHF
.	TRBV7-8	TRBJ2-5	14	CASSLGPYRETQYF
.	TRBV7-2	TRBJ1-1	14	CASSPWGGASEAFF
few	TRBV5-1	TRBJ1-6	16	CASSLGTGEYNSPLHF
.	TRBV24-1	TRBJ2-3	15	CATSDWELAGDTQYF
once	TRBV6-2/TRBV6-3	TRBJ2-7	15	CASSYSGGRSYEQYF
.	TRBV7-3	TRBJ2-2	14	CASSLRGGDGELFF
.	TRBV28	TRBJ2-3	16	CASSTQLAGGIDTQYF
.	TRBV30	TRBJ1-2	12	CAWKDRNYGYTF
.	TRBV2	TRBJ2-1	13	CASSDLAGNEQFF
.	TRBV19	TRBJ2-1	15	CASSMTSGSYNEQFF
.	TRBV7-9	TRBJ1-4	14	CASSLVGGEEKLFF
.	TRBV5-4	TRBJ2-3	15	CASSLKRENKDTQYF
.	TRBV19	TRBJ2-5	14	CASSIGGGRETQYF
.	TRBV5-1	TRBJ1-1	14	CASSLGRQNTEAFF
once	TRBV18	TRBJ2-7	14	CASSNLDTSAEQYF
.	TRBV15	TRBJ2-5	15	CATSRDWQNQETQYF
.	TRBV24-1	TRBJ2-1	17	CATSDRDGRGRPNEQFF
.	TRBV7-9	TRBJ2-7	14	CASSSPWTSDEQYF
once	TRBV19	TRBJ1-5	16	CASSTRTENSNQPQHF